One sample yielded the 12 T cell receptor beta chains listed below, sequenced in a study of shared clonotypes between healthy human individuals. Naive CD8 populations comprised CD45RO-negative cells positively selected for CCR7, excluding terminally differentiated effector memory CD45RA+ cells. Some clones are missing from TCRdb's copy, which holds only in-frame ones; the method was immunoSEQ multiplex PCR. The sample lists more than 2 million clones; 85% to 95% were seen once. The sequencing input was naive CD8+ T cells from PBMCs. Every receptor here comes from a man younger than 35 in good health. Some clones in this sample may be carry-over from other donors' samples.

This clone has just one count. CDR3 region: CATTGAGLLSYNEQFF. DNA of the CDR3: TGTGCCACCACAGGGGCGGGACTACTCTCCTACAATGAGCAGTTCTTC. The gene calls are TRBV15 and TRBJ2-1; the D gene is possibly TRBD2 (7 bases). The germline V and J ends were trimmed by 7 bases and 0 bases, with 16 bases remaining between them. Germline CDR1 is LNHNV and CDR2 is YYDKDF (reference sequence). The CDR3 contains 16 residues.

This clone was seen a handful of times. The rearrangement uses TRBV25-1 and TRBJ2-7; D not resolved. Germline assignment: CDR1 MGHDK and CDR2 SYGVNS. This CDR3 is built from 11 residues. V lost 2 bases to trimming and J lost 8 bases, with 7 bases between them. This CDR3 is CASSELRQQYF. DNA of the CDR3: TGTGCCAGCAGTGAACTCCGGCAGCAGTACTTC.

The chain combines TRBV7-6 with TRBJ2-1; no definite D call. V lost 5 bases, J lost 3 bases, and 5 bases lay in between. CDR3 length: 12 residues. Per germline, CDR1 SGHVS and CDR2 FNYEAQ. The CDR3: CASSRDYNEQFF. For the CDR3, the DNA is TGTGCCAGCAGCCGTGACTACAATGAGCAGTTCTTC.

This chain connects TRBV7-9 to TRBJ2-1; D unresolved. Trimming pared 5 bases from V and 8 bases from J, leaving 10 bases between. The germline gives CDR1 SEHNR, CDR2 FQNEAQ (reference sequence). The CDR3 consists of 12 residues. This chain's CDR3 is CASSDRLDEQFF. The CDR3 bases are TGTGCCAGCAGCGATAGGTTGGATGAGCAGTTCTTC.

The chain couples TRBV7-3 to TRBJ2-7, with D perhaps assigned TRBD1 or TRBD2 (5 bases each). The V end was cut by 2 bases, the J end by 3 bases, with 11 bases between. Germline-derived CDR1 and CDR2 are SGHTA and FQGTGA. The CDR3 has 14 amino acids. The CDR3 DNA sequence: TGTGCCAGCAGCTTAGGGGGAGACAACTACGAGCAGTACTTC. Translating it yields CASSLGGDNYEQYF.

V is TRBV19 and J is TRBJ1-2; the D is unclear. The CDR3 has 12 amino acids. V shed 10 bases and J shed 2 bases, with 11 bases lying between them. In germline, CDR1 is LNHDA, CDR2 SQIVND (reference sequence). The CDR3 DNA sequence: TGTGCCACTAGGACGGAGAACTATGGCTACACCTTC. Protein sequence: CATRTENYGYTF.

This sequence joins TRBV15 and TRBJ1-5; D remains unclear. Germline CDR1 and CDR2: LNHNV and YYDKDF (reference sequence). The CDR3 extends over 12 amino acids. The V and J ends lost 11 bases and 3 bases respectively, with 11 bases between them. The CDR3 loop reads CASGSTNQPQHF. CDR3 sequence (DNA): TGTGCCTCGGGGAGTACCAATCAGCCCCAGCATTTT. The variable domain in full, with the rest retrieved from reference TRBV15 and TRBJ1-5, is DAMVIQNPRYQVTQFGKPVTLSCSQTLNHNVMYWYQQKSSQAPKLLFHYYDKDFNNEADTPDNFQSRRPNTSFCFLDIRSPGLGDTAMYLCASGSTNQPQHFGDGTRLSIL.

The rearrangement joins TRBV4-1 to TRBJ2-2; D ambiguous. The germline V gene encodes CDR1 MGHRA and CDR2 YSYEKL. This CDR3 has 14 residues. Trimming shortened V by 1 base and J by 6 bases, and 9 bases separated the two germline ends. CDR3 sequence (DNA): TGCGCCAGCAGCCAAGCCAGGCTAGCCGGGGAGCTGTTTTTT. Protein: CASSQARLAGELFF.

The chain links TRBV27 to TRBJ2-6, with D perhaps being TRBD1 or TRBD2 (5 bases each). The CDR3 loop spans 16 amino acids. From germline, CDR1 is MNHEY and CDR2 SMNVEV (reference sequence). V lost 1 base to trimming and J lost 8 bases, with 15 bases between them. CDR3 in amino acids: CASSLLGPHGSNVLTF. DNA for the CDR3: TGTGCCAGCAGTTTATTGGGACCCCACGGCTCCAACGTCCTGACTTTC.

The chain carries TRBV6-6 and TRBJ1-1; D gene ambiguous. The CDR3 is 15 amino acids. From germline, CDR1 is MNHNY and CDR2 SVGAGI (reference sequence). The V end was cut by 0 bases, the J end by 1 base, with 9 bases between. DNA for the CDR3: TGTGCCAGCAGTTACTCGGAAGGGCCGAACACTGAAGCTTTCTTT. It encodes CASSYSEGPNTEAFF.

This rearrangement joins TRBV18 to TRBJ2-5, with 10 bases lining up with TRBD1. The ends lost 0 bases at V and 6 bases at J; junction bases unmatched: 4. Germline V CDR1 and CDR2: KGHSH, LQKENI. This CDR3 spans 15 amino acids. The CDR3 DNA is TGTGCCAGCTCACCACCCGGGACAGGGGCGAAGACCCAGTACTTC. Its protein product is CASSPPGTGAKTQYF.

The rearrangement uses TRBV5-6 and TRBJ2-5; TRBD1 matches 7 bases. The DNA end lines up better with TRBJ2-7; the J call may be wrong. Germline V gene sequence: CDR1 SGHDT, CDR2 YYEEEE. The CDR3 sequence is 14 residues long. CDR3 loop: CASSFFTGADEQYF. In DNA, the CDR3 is TGTGCCAGCAGCTTTTTCACAGGGGCCGACGAGCAGTACTTC.